The 31 T cell receptor beta chains presented below share a single source sample, sequenced in a study of OX40 agonist ivuxolimab in advanced cancers. TCRdb's copy holds only in-frame clones and misses some; the assay was immunoSEQ multiplex PCR. The table lists 77,000 or so clones, roughly 94% of them singletons. Material: CD4+ or CD8+ T cells sorted from blood, obtained in a trial of the OX40 agonist ivuxolimab. These receptor sequences come from an adult with an advanced solid tumor such as melanoma, head and neck, liver or kidney cancer.

This chain joins TRBV7-6 and TRBJ2-7, with TRBD1 matching 8 bases. Germline assignment: CDR1 SGHVS and CDR2 FNYEAQ. J gave up 7 bases and V 4 bases, and 6 bases lay outside the gene matches. The CDR3 extends over 13 amino acids. CDR3 in amino acids: CASSSGGMREQYF. CDR3 DNA: TGTGCCAGCAGCTCAGGGGGCATGAGGGAGCAGTACTTC.

The chain links TRBV18 to TRBJ2-7; D is unresolved. The length of the CDR3 is 12 residues. The germline V gene encodes CDR1 KGHSH and CDR2 LQKENI. V lost 4 bases and J lost 3, with 7 bases in between. The CDR3, as DNA: TGTGCCAGCTCACACTGGGACTACGAGCAGTACTTC. Translating it yields CASSHWDYEQYF.

The gene calls are TRBV27 and TRBJ1-1; maybe TRBD1 (6 bases). This CDR3 contains 14 residues. Between the trimmed V and J ends, which lost 6 bases and 5 bases, there was a span of 16 bases. Germline V gene data show CDR1 as MNHEY and CDR2 as SMNVEV (reference sequence). The CDR3 DNA follows: TGTGCCAGCAGCGAGCTACAGGGTTGGACTGAAGCTTTCTTT. It is translated as CASSELQGWTEAFF.

The rearrangement links TRBV4-1 to TRBJ1-4; tentatively, D is TRBD1 (5 bases). This CDR3 contains 14 residues. Germline lookup yields CDR1 MGHRA and CDR2 YSYEKL. V was trimmed by 1 base and J by 7 bases, leaving 10 bases between them. CDR3 nucleotide sequence: TGCGCCAGCAGCCAAGGGTCAGGGATTGAAAAACTGTTTTTT. It yields the protein CASSQGSGIEKLFF.

DNA of the CDR3: TGTGCCAGCAGTTTAGGGGGGACACTCAATGAGCAGTTCTTC. It codes for CASSLGGTLNEQFF. The genes are TRBV27 and TRBJ2-1; D is possibly TRBD1 or TRBD2 (6 bases each). Germline lookup yields CDR1 MNHEY and CDR2 SMNVEV (reference sequence). CDR3 length: 14 amino acids. Between the trimmed V and J ends, which lost 2 bases and 6 bases, there was a span of 11 bases.

The chain has TRBV13 and TRBJ1-1, with 10 bases matching TRBD1. After removal of 5 bases from V and 5 bases from J, the junction contained 5 bases not matched to a gene. CDR1 and CDR2 (germline): PRHDT, FYEKMQ (reference sequence). The CDR3 has 14 residues. The CDR3 loop reads CASSLGQGGTEAFF. CDR3 sequence (DNA): TGTGCCAGCAGCCTCGGACAGGGGGGAACTGAAGCTTTCTTT.

The gene calls are TRBV6-1 and TRBJ1-3; D might be TRBD1 (6 bases). The CDR3 runs 14 residues. Trimming shortened V by 4 bases and J by 0 bases, and 7 bases separated the two germline ends. Per the germline V gene, CDR1 is MNHNS and CDR2 is SASEGT. CDR3 region: CASSATGSGNTIYF. The CDR3 bases are TGTGCCAGCAGTGCGACAGGCTCTGGAAACACCATATATTTT.

V is TRBV6-5 and J is TRBJ2-3; D unclear. This CDR3 is built from 14 residues. Germline V CDR1 and CDR2: MNHEY, SVGAGI. With 4 bases removed from V and 4 bases from J, the gap between germline ends came to 12 bases. Here the CDR3 reads CASSSWIAPDTQYF. The CDR3 coding sequence is TGTGCCAGCAGTTCCTGGATAGCCCCAGATACGCAGTATTTT.

The J gene is TRBJ1-6, the V gene TRBV7-2; the D is unclear. Deletions cut 3 bases from V and 0 bases from J, with 9 bases between. This CDR3 region has 16 residues. Per the germline V gene, CDR1 is SGHTA and CDR2 is FQGNSA. CDR3 in amino acids: CASSLGLSSYNSPLHF. Here the CDR3 DNA reads TGTGCCAGCAGCTTGGGCCTGAGCTCCTATAATTCACCCCTCCACTTT.

The chain recombines TRBV5-4 with TRBJ2-1; D is unresolved. V gave up 2 bases and J gave up 6 bases, with 3 bases separating them. CDR1 is SGHNT, CDR2 YYREEE, per germline (reference sequence). This CDR3 is built from 11 residues. The chain's CDR3 is CASSFTNEQFF. DNA for the CDR3: TGTGCCAGCAGCTTTACCAATGAGCAGTTCTTC.

This clone is a singleton in its sample. The V and J genes are TRBV4-3 and TRBJ2-3; a possible D gene is TRBD1 (7 bases). The CDR3 spans 18 residues. Trimming took off 4 bases at V and 2 bases at J, with 22 bases between the two ends. In germline, CDR1 is LGHNA, CDR2 YSLEER. Written as DNA, the CDR3 is TGCGCCAGCAGCCCCTTCCACGGGCGGGACAGTCTCACAGATACGCAGTATTTT. Translation gives CASSPFHGRDSLTDTQYF.

The chain links TRBV7-9 to TRBJ1-4; D remains unclear. In germline, CDR1 is SEHNR, CDR2 FQNEAQ (reference sequence). The CDR3 spans 16 residues. V was trimmed by 4 bases and J by 4 bases, leaving 16 bases between them. CDR3 protein: CASSSPVRVVNEKLFF. DNA of the CDR3: TGTGCCAGCAGCTCCCCAGTGAGGGTGGTTAATGAAAAACTGTTTTTT.

The chain joins TRBV11-1 to TRBJ2-1; D gene ambiguous. The CDR3 runs 14 residues. V was shortened by 4 bases and J by 0 bases, with 7 bases between the two germline ends. Germline V gene lookup returns CDR1 SGHAT and CDR2 FQDESV (reference sequence). CDR3 amino acids: CASSSGRSYNEQFF. The CDR3 DNA follows: TGTGCCAGCAGCTCGGGCCGCTCCTACAATGAGCAGTTCTTC.

The chain is built from TRBV5-1 and TRBJ2-1, with 11 nucleotides matching TRBD2. Germline CDR1 and CDR2: SGHRS and YFSETQ. CDR3 length: 17 residues. The trim removed 3 bases at V and 9 bases at J, leaving 14 bases unmatched. CDR3 bases: TGCGCCAGCAGCTCACGAACCAGCCCCGGGACTAGCGGTGAGCAGTTCTTC. It encodes CASSSRTSPGTSGEQFF.

The chain joins TRBV6-5 to TRBJ2-6, with unresolved D. The CDR3 covers 14 residues. The germline V and J ends were trimmed by 4 bases and 0 bases, with 4 bases remaining between them. CDR1 is MNHEY, CDR2 SVGAGI, per germline. The CDR3 DNA reads TGTGCCAGCAGTTCTGGCTCTGGGGCCAACGTCCTGACTTTC. It translates to CASSSGSGANVLTF.

This sequence joins TRBV19 and TRBJ2-2; D is unclear. Germline V gene sequence: CDR1 LNHDA, CDR2 SQIVND (reference sequence). Trimming cost V 5 bases and J 1 base, with 2 bases left between them. This CDR3 is 12 amino acids long. The CDR3 DNA reads TGTGCCAGTAGTCTGAACACCGGGGAGCTGTTTTTT. Protein product: CASSLNTGELFF.

V gene TRBV27 combines with J gene TRBJ2-7, with a tentative D call TRBD2 (6 bases). The V gene lost 2 bases and the J gene lost 0 bases, with 8 bases spanning the gap. The CDR3 is 14 amino acids. Germline V gives CDR1 MNHEY, CDR2 SMNVEV (reference sequence). CDR3 region: CASSLGGSSYEQYF. CDR3 bases: TGTGCCAGCAGTTTAGGGGGGAGCTCCTACGAGCAGTACTTC.

A word on this clone: A read error may produce the germline difference seen at one junction end. Other DNA variants within this sample encode the same CDR3. This chain connects TRBV27 to TRBJ2-7, with TRBD1 matching over 7 bases. Germline V gives CDR1 MNHEY, CDR2 SMNVEV (reference sequence). This CDR3 is built from 14 residues. In nucleotides, the CDR3 is TGTGCTAGCAGCTACAGGGGTAGCTCCTACGAGCAGTACTTC. It specifies CASSYRGSSYEQYF.

The chain uses TRBV9 and TRBJ2-7; 11 bases fit TRBD2. The germline CDR1 and CDR2 sequences are SGDLS and YYNGEE. J lost 5 bases, V lost 4 bases, and 5 bases had no gene match. The CDR3 runs 14 residues. CDR3 residues: CASSPTSGNNEQYF. CDR3 sequence (DNA): TGTGCCAGCAGCCCGACTAGCGGGAATAACGAGCAGTACTTC.

The chain recombines TRBV5-6 with TRBJ1-1, with a tentative D call TRBD1 (5 bases). Germline-derived CDR1 and CDR2 are SGHDT and YYEEEE. V shed 4 bases and J shed 8 bases, with 9 bases lying between them. The CDR3 consists of 11 residues. The CDR3, as DNA: TGTGCCAGCAGCCTGGGGGTGGAAGCTTTCTTT. This codes for CASSLGVEAFF.

The chain couples TRBV6-6 to TRBJ1-5; unclear D gene. The CDR3 is made up of 13 amino acids. The germline V gene has CDR1 MNHNY and CDR2 SVGAGI (reference sequence). V lost 6 bases and J 7 bases, leaving 13 bases between the germline ends. CDR3 in amino acids: CASSSDPVQPQHF. CDR3 DNA sequence: TGTGCCAGCAGCTCCGATCCAGTACAGCCCCAGCATTTT.

A single count supports this clone. The chain uses TRBV13 and TRBJ2-7; no definite D call. CDR3 size: 12 residues. Germline-derived CDR1 and CDR2 are PRHDT and FYEKMQ (reference sequence). Trimming cost V 5 bases and J 0 bases, with 5 bases left between them. This chain's CDR3 is CASSHSSYEQYF. In nucleotides, the CDR3 is TGTGCCAGCAGCCACAGCTCCTACGAGCAGTACTTC. Variable domain in full (rest from reference TRBV13 and TRBJ2-7): AAGVIQSPRHLIKEKRETATLKCYPIPRHDTVYWYQQGPGQDPQFLISFYEKMQSDKGSIPDRFSAQQFSDYHSELNMSSLELGDSALYFCASSHSSYEQYFGPGTRLTVT.

J is TRBJ1-1 and V is TRBV10-3; 8 bases line up with TRBD1. There are 17 residues in the CDR3. The V segment lost 0 bases and the J segment 1 base; nucleotides outside the gene matches: 7. Germline V gives CDR1 ENHRY, CDR2 SYGVKD. The chain's CDR3 is CAISESTRGRWNTEAFF. CDR3 DNA sequence: TGTGCCATCAGTGAGTCGACCAGGGGGCGGTGGAACACTGAAGCTTTCTTT.

The CDR3 here is CASSPRGGQPQHF. CDR3 coding DNA: TGTGCCAGCAGCCCCCGGGGGGGCCAGCCCCAGCATTTT. The chain couples TRBV28 to TRBJ1-5; possibly TRBD1 for D (6 bases). Germline V gene data show CDR1 as MDHEN and CDR2 as SYDVKM. Trimming left V 6 bases short and J 7 bases short, with 13 bases between. This CDR3 has 13 amino acids.

V usage is TRBV28 and J usage is TRBJ2-5; D not resolved. The CDR3 runs 17 residues. CDR1 and CDR2 from the germline V gene are MDHEN and SYDVKM. V was clipped by 3 bases and J by 1 base, with 18 bases between them. CDR3 in DNA: TGTGCCAGCAGTTTTATTGTCCTTATAAGGGTCCAAGAGACCCAGTACTTC. It codes for CASSFIVLIRVQETQYF.

The V call is TRBV7-9, the J call TRBJ1-2, with D perhaps TRBD1 (5 bases). The CDR3 totals 15 residues. Deletions cut 4 bases from V and 7 bases from J, with 19 bases between. The germline CDR1 and CDR2 sequences are SEHNR and FQNEAQ (reference sequence). The CDR3 bases are TGTGCCAGCAGCTACCAATACGGGACGGCAGTTGGCTACACCTTC. The encoded protein is CASSYQYGTAVGYTF.

This sequence joins TRBV12-5 and TRBJ2-7; D assignment may be TRBD1 or TRBD2 (5 bases each). The V end lost 6 bases, the J end lost 5 bases, and 17 bases lay between the germline ends. The CDR3 is made up of 14 amino acids. Germline-derived CDR1 and CDR2 are LGHNT and FRNRAP. In nucleotides, the CDR3 is TGTGCTAGTGGAGGAATCCCCGTGGGGGACGAGCAGTACTTC. Its protein product is CASGGIPVGDEQYF.

The chain's CDR3 is CASSYRQGQAEQYF. As DNA, the CDR3 is TGTGCCAGCAGTTACCGGCAGGGCCAGGCCGAGCAGTACTTC. The chain recombines TRBV6-5 with TRBJ2-7, with D perhaps TRBD1 (5 bases). V was pared by 2 bases and J by 6 bases, with 14 bases between. From germline, CDR1 is MNHEY and CDR2 SVGAGI. The CDR3 is 14 amino acids.

The chain employs TRBV7-2 and TRBJ2-7, with D possibly matching TRBD2 (6 bases). The germline V and J ends were trimmed by 8 bases and 2 bases, with 16 bases remaining between them. The CDR3 length is 14 residues. Germline V gene lookup returns CDR1 SGHTA and CDR2 FQGNSA. Here the CDR3 DNA reads TGTGCCAGCGCCGAGTGGGAGGTCACCTACGAGCAGTACTTC. Residues: CASAEWEVTYEQYF.

The chain links TRBV29-1 to TRBJ2-7; 8 bases match TRBD2. The germline V gene has CDR1 SQVTM and CDR2 ANQGSEA. With V trimmed by 5 bases and J by 2 bases, 11 bases remained unmatched. This CDR3 is built from 15 residues. CDR3 in amino acids: CSVLRLSGRAYEQYF. As DNA, the CDR3 is TGCAGCGTTCTTCGTTTAAGCGGGAGAGCCTACGAGCAGTACTTC.

This clone turned up a few times. The chain couples TRBV29-1 to TRBJ1-1, with D hard to call. The CDR3 extends over 12 amino acids. V was clipped by 5 bases and J by 8 bases, with 15 bases between them. The germline V gene encodes CDR1 SQVTM and CDR2 ANQGSEA. The CDR3 loop is CSVLRPWAEAFF. CDR3 coding DNA: TGCAGCGTTTTACGTCCATGGGCCGAAGCTTTCTTT.